This T cell receptor (beta chain) originates from a study of shared clonotypes between healthy human individuals. Background on the study: The donors, two women and three men, were aged 18 to 49.

This CDR3 is built from 17 residues. CDR1 is SGDLS, CDR2 YYNGEE, per germline. V was shortened by 0 bases and J by 4 bases, with 19 bases between the two germline ends. As to this clone: Its antigen remains unknown.

CD45RO-negative, CCR7-selected cells formed the naive CD8 fraction, which excluded terminally differentiated effector memory CD45RA+ cells. An approximately 220 ng quantity of DNA, roughly 29,000 T cell genomes, went into the sorted-subset replicate PCRs. Repertoires were generated with immunoSEQ multiplex PCR, while TCRdb's copy carries only in-frame clones and drops some. This repertoire shows around 2,100,000 clones, about 95% found once; its top ten account for roughly 1%. General study results and limits: It was anticipated that sequencing depth would influence how many clonotypes donors shared. Several donors showed sharing of approximately 4.7% of naive CD4 clonotypes.

Sequenced: naive CD8+ T cells sorted from blood. This chain joins TRBV9 and TRBJ1-2, with a weak D call TRBD1 (5 bases). This sequence was found in a man between 18 and 35 years old in good health. CDR3 loop: CASSVDPGQSSSYGYTF. CDR3 DNA: TGTGCCAGCAGCGTAGACCCCGGACAATCCTCTTCCTATGGCTACACCTTC. Supplemented by reference TRBV9 and TRBJ1-2, the full variable domain reads DSGVTQTPKHLITATGQRVTLRCSPRSGDLSVYWYQQSLDQGLQFLIQYYNGEERAKGNILERFSAQQFPDLHSELNLSSLELGDSALYFCASSVDPGQSSSYGYTFGSGTRLTVV.